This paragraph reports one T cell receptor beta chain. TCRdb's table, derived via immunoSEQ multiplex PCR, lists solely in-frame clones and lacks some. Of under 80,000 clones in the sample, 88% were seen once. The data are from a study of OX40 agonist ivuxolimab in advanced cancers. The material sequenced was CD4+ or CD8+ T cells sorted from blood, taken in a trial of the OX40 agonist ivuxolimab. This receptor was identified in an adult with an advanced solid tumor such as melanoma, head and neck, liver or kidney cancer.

CDR3 protein: CASSLVASGETQYF. As DNA, the CDR3 is TGCGCCAGCAGCTTGGTGGCTAGCGGAGAGACCCAGTACTTC. The chain has TRBV5-1 and TRBJ2-5; 7 positions match TRBD2. The junction had 3 bases not matched to a gene; V was cut back by 0 bases and J by 4 bases. There are 14 residues in the CDR3. From germline, CDR1 is SGHRS and CDR2 YFSETQ.